This entry lists 24 T cell receptor beta chains sequenced from one sample in a study of blood T cell repertoires in COVID-19. This table comes from immunoSEQ multiplex PCR, and its TCRdb copy is limited to in-frame clones, with some not included. The table lists about 220,000 clones, under 90% of them singletons. The specimen was peripheral blood. These receptors came from a woman aged 60-75 years who had recovered from COVID-19.

This clone was observed a single time. The rearrangement links TRBV6-1 to TRBJ1-1; 10 nucleotides line up with TRBD1. V trimming: 3 bases; J trimming: 5 bases; junction bases outside the gene matches: 3. CDR1 and CDR2 (germline): MNHNS, SASEGT. CDR3 size: 14 residues. The CDR3 bases are TGTGCCAGCAGTGACGGGACAGGGGTTACTGAAGCTTTCTTT. Translating it yields CASSDGTGVTEAFF.

The chain has TRBV6-2 or TRBV6-3 and TRBJ1-4; a possible D gene is TRBD1 (6 bases). Germline values: CDR1 MNHEY, CDR2 SVGEGT. V lost 2 bases and J 2 bases, leaving 15 bases between the germline ends. CDR3 length: 17 amino acids. The CDR3, as DNA: TGTGCCAGCAGTTACGAGCAGGGGAGTGCCACTAATGAAAAACTGTTTTTT. Translating gives CASSYEQGSATNEKLFF.

This sequence joins TRBV27 and TRBJ2-3; 8 bases are shared with TRBD2. The CDR3 totals 16 residues. Losses at the gene ends were 5 bases for V and 7 bases for J; bases not matched to a gene: 14. CDR1 is MNHEY and CDR2 is SMNVEV in the germline V gene (reference sequence). CDR3: CASSPLGLAGVNTQYF. The CDR3 nucleotides are TGTGCCAGCAGTCCCCTCGGACTAGCTGGAGTTAATACGCAGTATTTT.

The CDR3 reads CASSHWDRGTDEQYF. For the CDR3, the DNA is TGCGCCAGCAGCCATTGGGACAGGGGGACGGACGAGCAGTACTTC. This chain links TRBV4-1 with TRBJ2-7; 11 bases fit TRBD1. CDR3 length: 15 amino acids. Germline V gene data show CDR1 as MGHRA and CDR2 as YSYEKL. V lost 3 bases to trimming and J lost 5 bases; unmatched junction nucleotides: 6.

The chain employs TRBV3-1 (or the pseudogene TRBV3-2) and TRBJ2-7; D is perhaps TRBD1 (5 bases). V was clipped by 4 bases and J by 6 bases, with 16 bases between them. The CDR3 covers 14 residues. The germline V gene encodes CDR1 LGHDT and CDR2 YNNKEL (reference sequence). The CDR3 loop is CASSRSEGASEQYF. CDR3 nucleotides: TGTGCCAGCAGCCGGTCGGAAGGGGCGAGCGAGCAGTACTTC.

The chain has TRBV5-1 and TRBJ2-7, with TRBD1 matching over 7 bases. With 4 bases clipped from V and 7 bases from J, the junction kept 11 bases outside the gene matches. This CDR3 comprises 14 residues. In germline, CDR1 is SGHRS, CDR2 YFSETQ. CDR3: CASSGTGTAWEQYF. The CDR3 region has the DNA TGCGCCAGCAGCGGAACCGGGACAGCTTGGGAGCAGTACTTC.

This clone was seen many times. Other DNA sequences in the same sample also yield this CDR3. The V call is TRBV27, the J call TRBJ1-5, with D perhaps TRBD1 (6 bases). The CDR3 has 14 amino acids. Germline CDR1 is MNHEY and CDR2 is SMNVEV (reference sequence). Trimming took off 2 bases at V and 4 bases at J, with 9 bases between the two ends. CDR3 nucleotide sequence: TGTGCCAGCAGTTTACGGCAGGGGAATCAGCCCCAGCATTTT. Translating it yields CASSLRQGNQPQHF.

The chain joins TRBV9 to TRBJ2-4; 15 nucleotides line up with TRBD2. V lost 3 bases, J lost 8 bases, and 15 bases stayed unmatched. This CDR3 spans 19 amino acids. Germline lookup yields CDR1 SGDLS and CDR2 YYNGEE. The CDR3 region is CASSAPGTSGGPQWDIQYF. The CDR3 DNA is TGTGCCAGCAGCGCTCCCGGGACTAGCGGGGGGCCCCAATGGGACATTCAGTACTTC.

This clone was detected once. The chain joins TRBV18 to TRBJ1-2; D perhaps matches TRBD1 (6 bases). The CDR3 has 16 amino acids. The germline CDR1 and CDR2 sequences are KGHSH and LQKENI. V was shortened by 2 bases and J by 3 bases, with 16 bases between the two germline ends. The CDR3 DNA follows: TGTGCCAGCTCACCATTTTCACAGGGAAGTGACTATGGCTACACCTTC. Its protein product is CASSPFSQGSDYGYTF.

The chain has TRBV2 and TRBJ1-1; TRBD1 matches 11 bases. V gave up 6 bases and J gave up 4 bases; unmatched junction bases: 13. The CDR3 runs to 17 residues. CDR1 and CDR2 (germline): SNHLY, FYNNEI. The CDR3 loop is CASSLDRGRRGSTEAFF. The DNA for the CDR3 is TGTGCCAGCAGCTTGGACAGGGGGCGGCGTGGGAGCACTGAAGCTTTCTTT.

This clone was recorded once. J is TRBJ2-2 and V is TRBV7-2; D unclear. The CDR3 totals 15 residues. Between the trimmed V and J ends, which lost 0 bases and 4 bases, there was a span of 9 bases. Looked up from germline, CDR1 is SGHTA and CDR2 is FQGNSA. The CDR3, as DNA: TGTGCCAGCAGCTTAGCCTATTCGTCCACCGGGGAGCTGTTTTTT. It codes for CASSLAYSSTGELFF.

The chain is built from TRBV7-9 and TRBJ2-7; 7 nucleotides agree with TRBD2. Germline CDR1 SEHNR, CDR2 FQNEAQ (reference sequence). CDR3 size: 12 residues. J lost 7 bases, V lost 5 bases, and 5 bases had no gene match. CDR3 sequence: CASSGSGREQYF. The CDR3 DNA sequence: TGTGCCAGCAGCGGTAGCGGGCGTGAGCAGTACTTC.

This sequence joins TRBV19 and TRBJ1-1; 8 nucleotides align to TRBD1. Germline trimming cut 6 bases from V and 2 bases from J; bases unmatched to any gene: 8. Per the germline V gene, CDR1 is LNHDA and CDR2 is SQIVND (reference sequence). CDR3 length: 15 residues. The CDR3 region is CASSHDRGFNTEAFF. In nucleotides, the CDR3 is TGTGCCAGTAGCCATGACAGGGGCTTCAACACTGAAGCTTTCTTT.

The V gene is TRBV7-6, the J gene TRBJ1-2; D is possibly TRBD1 (6 bases). Trimming shortened V by 5 bases and J by 5 bases, and 21 bases separated the two germline ends. Germline loops: CDR1 SGHVS, CDR2 FNYEAQ. This CDR3 is 16 amino acids long. The CDR3 nucleotides are TGTGCCAGCAGCGACGGGGTACGGCAGGGGATATATGGCTACACCTTC. Translating gives CASSDGVRQGIYGYTF. Variable domain in full (rest from reference TRBV7-6 and TRBJ1-2): GAGVSQSPRYKVTKRGQDVALRCDPISGHVSLYWYRQALGQGPEFLTYFNYEAQQDKSGLPNDRFSAERPEGSISTLTIQRTEQRDSAMYRCASSDGVRQGIYGYTFGSGTRLTVV.

The chain has TRBV4-1 and TRBJ2-5, with a possible D match to TRBD1 (6 bases). Between the trimmed V and J ends, which lost 0 bases and 1 base, there was a span of 15 bases. The CDR3 runs to 17 residues. The V gene's germline CDR1 is MGHRA and CDR2 YSYEKL. CDR3 bases: TGCGCCAGCAGCCAAGACTTACAGGGAACTCTCCAAGAGACCCAGTACTTC. It translates to CASSQDLQGTLQETQYF.

This clone came up once. The chain carries TRBV7-2 and TRBJ2-3; 10 nucleotides align to TRBD2. CDR1 is SGHTA, CDR2 FQGNSA, per germline. V was clipped by 3 bases and J by 9 bases; unmatched bases: 9. This CDR3 region has 15 residues. The CDR3 is CASSLESGGAGTQYF. The CDR3 nucleotides are TGTGCCAGCAGCTTGGAAAGCGGGGGGGCCGGGACGCAGTATTTT. The variable domain in full, with the rest retrieved from reference TRBV7-2 and TRBJ2-3, is GAGVSQSPSNKVTEKGKDVELRCDPISGHTALYWYRQSLGQGLEFLIYFQGNSAPDKSGLPSDRFSAERTGGSVSTLTIQRTQQEDSAVYLCASSLESGGAGTQYFGPGTRLTVL.

The gene calls are TRBV19 and TRBJ1-2; 10 bases match TRBD1. Germline loops: CDR1 LNHDA, CDR2 SQIVND (reference sequence). J lost 7 bases, V lost 3 bases, and 8 bases had no gene match. The CDR3 runs to 15 residues. Written as DNA, the CDR3 is TGTGCCAGTAGTATTAAAGGACAGGGGGTTGGTGGCTACACCTTC. Residues: CASSIKGQGVGGYTF. Looking up the rest from reference TRBV19 and TRBJ1-2 gives the full variable domain: DGGITQSPKYLFRKEGQNVTLSCEQNLNHDAMYWYRQDPGQGLRLIYYSQIVNDFQKGDIAEGYSVSREKKESFPLTVTSAQKNPTAFYLCASSIKGQGVGGYTFGSGTRLTVV.

The V and J genes are TRBV7-2 and TRBJ1-2, with D perhaps matching TRBD1 (5 bases). The CDR3 totals 14 residues. Germline CDR1 is SGHTA and CDR2 is FQGNSA. With 1 base removed from V and 6 bases from J, the gap between germline ends came to 12 bases. For the CDR3, the DNA is TGTGCCAGCAGCTTAGATGGGGGGGTGAATGGCTACACCTTC. Translating it yields CASSLDGGVNGYTF. The full variable domain, completed using reference TRBV7-2 and TRBJ1-2, is GAGVSQSPSNKVTEKGKDVELRCDPISGHTALYWYRQSLGQGLEFLIYFQGNSAPDKSGLPSDRFSAERTGGSVSTLTIQRTQQEDSAVYLCASSLDGGVNGYTFGSGTRLTVV.

The chain uses TRBV12-5 and TRBJ2-1, with 12 bases matching TRBD2. Germline V gene sequence: CDR1 LGHNT, CDR2 FRNRAP. The CDR3 is 16 residues long. Losses at the gene ends were 0 bases for V and 11 bases for J; bases not matched to a gene: 8. The CDR3 protein is CASGLVLRTSGAQQFF. The CDR3 nucleotides are TGTGCTAGTGGTTTGGTACTGAGGACTAGCGGGGCGCAGCAGTTCTTC.

The rearrangement links TRBV30 to TRBJ1-2, with TRBD1 as a possible D gene (5 bases). Germline values: CDR1 GTSNPN, CDR2 SVGIG (reference sequence). The CDR3 has 13 residues. Trimming took 3 bases from V and 3 from J, leaving 11 bases between them. DNA of the CDR3: TGTGCCTGGAGACCGGGGGTAGACTATGGCTACACCTTC. Amino acids: CAWRPGVDYGYTF.

This rearrangement joins TRBV30 to TRBJ2-5, with 11 nucleotides matching TRBD2. The length of the CDR3 is 16 residues. Germline CDR1 GTSNPN, CDR2 SVGIG (reference sequence). The trim removed 0 bases at V and 5 bases at J, leaving 8 bases unmatched. CDR3 residues: CAWSVQGSGGAETQYF. The CDR3 DNA sequence: TGTGCCTGGAGTGTACAGGGTAGCGGGGGGGCGGAGACCCAGTACTTC.

A remark on this clone: The same CDR3 is also encoded by other DNA sequences in this sample. In DNA, the CDR3 is TGTGCCAGCAGTCTAGCGGGGGGCACAGATACGCAGTATTTT. This translates into CASSLAGGTDTQYF. This chain joins TRBV27 and TRBJ2-3, with 10 nucleotides matching TRBD2. Germline lookup yields CDR1 MNHEY and CDR2 SMNVEV (reference sequence). The J segment lost 1 base and the V segment lost 5 bases, leaving 0 bases of the junction unmatched. The length of the CDR3 is 14 residues.

The chain links TRBV4-3 to TRBJ1-2, with 9 bases identical to TRBD1. Germline values: CDR1 LGHNA, CDR2 YSLEER. This CDR3 contains 13 residues. The ends lost 4 bases at V and 3 bases at J; junction bases unmatched: 0. The CDR3 region is CASSRTGDYGYTF. The CDR3 DNA is TGCGCCAGCAGCCGGACAGGGGACTATGGCTACACCTTC.

The V and J genes are TRBV27 and TRBJ2-7; D unclear. V shed 1 base and J shed 2 bases, with 9 bases lying between them. Germline assignment: CDR1 MNHEY and CDR2 SMNVEV (reference sequence). CDR3 size: 14 residues. CDR3 sequence: CASSLLGGTYEQYF. The CDR3, as DNA: TGTGCCAGCAGTTTATTAGGCGGTACCTACGAGCAGTACTTC.